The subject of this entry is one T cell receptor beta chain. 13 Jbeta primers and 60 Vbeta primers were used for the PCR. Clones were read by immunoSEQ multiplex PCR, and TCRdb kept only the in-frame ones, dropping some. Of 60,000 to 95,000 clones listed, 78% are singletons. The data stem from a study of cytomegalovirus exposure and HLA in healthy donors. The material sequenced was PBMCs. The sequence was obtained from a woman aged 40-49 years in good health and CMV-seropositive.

The DNA of the CDR3 is TGTGCCAGCAGCGCCCGTTGGGCCCGAATGTCAGATAGCAATCAGCCCCAGCATTTT. This sequence encodes CASSARWARMSDSNQPQHF. The rearrangement uses TRBV21-1 and TRBJ1-5; the table gives TRBD1 as D, unverified against the DNA. TRBV21-1 is a documented pseudogene. The CDR3 consists of 19 residues.